These T cell receptor beta chains were read from a single sample in a study of control samples from healthy donors and cancer patients. Profiled with immunoSEQ multiplex PCR; TCRdb holds only in-frame clones, not every one. The sample includes approximately 110,000 clones, approximately 90% of them seen just once. Sequencing was done on a sample of blood. The receptors were sampled from a woman in her late teens or twenties in good health. CDR3s include the opening cysteine and the closing phenylalanine or tryptophan. The order of the fields is clone size, J gene, D gene, V gene, CDR3 DNA, CDR3 protein. A D gene is named only where the DNA matches it firmly. Only part of the rows carry a size: once, few, many, or a class if the clone is expanded.

>.|TRBJ2-1|TRBD1|TRBV24-1
TGTGCCACCAGTGATTTGGGTACAGGGGACGATGAGCAGTTCTTC
CATSDLGTGDDEQFF
>.|TRBJ2-3|TRBD2|TRBV6-2/TRBV6-3
TGTGCCAGCAGTTACTCTCGGGGGGGGCGGAGCACAGATACGCAGTATTTT
CASSYSRGGRSTDTQYF
>.|TRBJ1-6|.|TRBV4-1
TGCGCCAGCAGCCAAGAGGGCCAGTCCAGACCCTCCTATAATTCACCCCTCCACTTT
CASSQEGQSRPSYNSPLHF
>.|TRBJ1-1|.|TRBV10-2
TGCGCCAGCAGTGAGAATCAGGGGCGGGGGAACACTGAAGCTTTCTTT
CASSENQGRGNTEAFF
>.|TRBJ2-3|TRBD2|TRBV7-3
TGTGCCAGCAGCTTGCGGGGGGACACAGATACGCAGTATTTT
CASSLRGDTDTQYF
>.|TRBJ2-4|.|TRBV10-3
TGTGCCACTACTGACAGTATTCTAGCCAAAAACATTCAGTACTTC
CATTDSILAKNIQYF
>.|TRBJ2-7|TRBD1|TRBV15
TGTGCCACCGCTCGAACAGGGGGTGGCTACGAGCAGTACTTC
CATARTGGGYEQYF
>once|TRBJ2-7|.|TRBV4-3
TGCGCCAGCAGCCAAGAGGTGTCGGGGGCTACCTACGAGCAGTACTTC
CASSQEVSGATYEQYF
>.|TRBJ2-5|TRBD1|TRBV4-3
TGCGCCAGCAGCCAAGATCCCGGGACAGAAGAGACCCAGTACTTC
CASSQDPGTEETQYF
>.|TRBJ1-2|.|TRBV30
TGTGCCTGGATGATAGCCCCGGGGGGCTATGGCTACACCTTC
CAWMIAPGGYGYTF
>.|TRBJ2-7|TRBD1|TRBV19
TGTGCCAGTAGTATGCCCCCCGGGACAGGTCAATCGTACTTC
CASSMPPGTGQSYF
>.|TRBJ1-6|.|TRBV6-5
TGTGCCAGCAGGGTGGGACATAATTCACCCCTCCACTTT
CASRVGHNSPLHF
>.|TRBJ2-7|TRBD2|TRBV28
TGTGCCAGCAGTCCTAGCGGGAGCACCTACGAGCAGTACTTC
CASSPSGSTYEQYF
>.|TRBJ1-1|.|TRBV28
TGTGCCAGCGCACGGCAAGCTCGCCTGAACACTGAAGCTTTCTTT
CASARQARLNTEAFF
>.|TRBJ2-3|TRBD2|TRBV19
TGTGCCAGTAGTATACGGCGGGAGGGGCGAGATACGCAGTATTTT
CASSIRREGRDTQYF
>.|TRBJ2-1|TRBD2|TRBV7-2
TGTGCCAGCAGCTTATATGTGACTAGCGGGGGCACCTACAATGAGCAGTTCTTC
CASSLYVTSGGTYNEQFF
>.|TRBJ1-5|.|TRBV6-6
TGTGCCAGCAGTCGAGGGCAGATGGGGCAGCCCCAGCATTTT
CASSRGQMGQPQHF
>.|TRBJ1-1|.|TRBV7-9
TGTGCCAGCATCGACATTGGCAGGGGAGGGACTGAAGCTTTCTTT
CASIDIGRGGTEAFF
>.|TRBJ2-1|.|TRBV11-1
TGTGCCAGCAGCTTGCGACTCCGTGGGAATGAGCAGTTCTTC
CASSLRLRGNEQFF
>.|TRBJ2-5|.|TRBV4-1
TGCGCCAGCAGCCAAAAAGAGACCCAGTACTTC
CASSQKETQYF
>.|TRBJ2-5|TRBD2|TRBV11-1
TGTGCCAGCAGCCCTACTAGCGGGAGTCATGAGACCCAGTACTTC
CASSPTSGSHETQYF
>.|TRBJ2-3|.|TRBV29-1
TGCAGCGTTCGACATACTACGCAGTATTTT
CSVRHTTQYF
>once|TRBJ2-6|.|TRBV24-1
TGTGCCACCAGTGAAACAGGGAACTCTGGGGCCAACGTCCTGACTTTC
CATSETGNSGANVLTF
>.|TRBJ1-1|.|TRBV6-1
TGTGCCAGCAGATTGTGGGAAGCGACTTCACCAGAAGCTTTCTTT
CASRLWEATSPEAFF
>.|TRBJ2-3|TRBD1|TRBV28
TGTGCCAGCAGCCGTTTGCCGACAGGGGATGGCACAGATACGCAGTATTTT
CASSRLPTGDGTDTQYF
>.|TRBJ2-2|.|TRBV30
TGTGCCTGGAGCCGCCGGGGTAGCGCGGGTGCCGGGGAGCTGTTTTTT
CAWSRRGSAGAGELFF
>.|TRBJ1-2|TRBD1|TRBV9
TGTGCCAGCAGCGTAGGGCAGGGGGCAAGTCGAAACTATGGCTACACCTTC
CASSVGQGASRNYGYTF
>.|TRBJ1-3|.|TRBV6-5
TGTGCCAGCAAGGTGGTGAAGACTGGAAACACCATATATTTT
CASKVVKTGNTIYF